This note documents a single TCR beta chain sequence. Antigen: not known. This sample stems from a study of CD8 T cells in ankylosing spondylitis. Study-level points and caveats: Previous work reported some of these motif variants in the synovial fluid and blood of reactive arthritis. Disease-linked clones were found to be CD8+ and relatively rare in peripheral blood.

The CDR3 has 14 amino acids. Germline CDR1 and CDR2: DFQATT and SNEGSKA (reference sequence). Trimming took 6 bases from V and 5 from J; bases not matched to a gene: 8. 5'-RACE, quantitative and with molecular barcodes, yielded the TCR beta libraries. Using its own MiXCR run on the 5' RACE reads, TCRdb lists one record per CDR3 protein. The table includes a few hundred thousand distinct CDR3 sequences, roughly a quarter detected once. The clonotype comes from a male donor with ankylosing spondylitis or in good health (not recorded which). Sequenced input: blood, either unsorted or a sorted T cell fraction (not recorded which). The chain recombines TRBV20-1 with TRBJ2-5; 11 bases are shared with TRBD2. In nucleotides, the CDR3 is TGCAGTGCCCTGATCTGGACTAGCGGGGAGACCCAGTACTTC. This encodes CSALIWTSGETQYF.